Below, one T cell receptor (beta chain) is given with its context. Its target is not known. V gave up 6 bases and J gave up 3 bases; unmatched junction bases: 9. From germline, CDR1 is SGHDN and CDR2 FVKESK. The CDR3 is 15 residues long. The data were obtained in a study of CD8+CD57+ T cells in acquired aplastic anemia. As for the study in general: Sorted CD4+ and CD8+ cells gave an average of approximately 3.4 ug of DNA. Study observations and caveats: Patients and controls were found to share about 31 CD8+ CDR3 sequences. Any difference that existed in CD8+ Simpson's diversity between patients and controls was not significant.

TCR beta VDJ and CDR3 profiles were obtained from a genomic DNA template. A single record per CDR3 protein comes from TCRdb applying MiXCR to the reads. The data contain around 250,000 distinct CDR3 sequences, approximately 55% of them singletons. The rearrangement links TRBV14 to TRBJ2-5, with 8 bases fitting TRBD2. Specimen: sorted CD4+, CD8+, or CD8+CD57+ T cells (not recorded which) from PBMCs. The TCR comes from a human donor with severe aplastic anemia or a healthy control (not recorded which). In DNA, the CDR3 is TGTGCCAGCAGTGCCAGCGGGGGTCTGGAAGAGACCCAGTACTTC. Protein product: CASSASGGLEETQYF.